This TCR beta chain originates from a study of blood T cell repertoires in COVID-19. About the study: PBMCs, B-cell-depleted T cells, or T cells provided the cDNA or gDNA that made up the material.

Seattle's cohort entered during active infection and was followed longitudinally. Profiled with immunoSEQ multiplex PCR; TCRdb holds only in-frame clones, not every one. The sample has hundreds of thousands of clones; 75% to 85% are singletons. This clone was counted a few times. The receptor was isolated from a woman of 80 years or more with COVID-19, enrolled during active disease. The sample was peripheral blood.

CDR3: CASSLARQGGTTEAFF. CDR3 bases: TGTGCCAGCAGCTTAGCTAGACAGGGGGGGACCACTGAAGCTTTCTTT. This chain connects TRBV7-9 to TRBJ1-1, with 9 bases that match TRBD1. Germline loops: CDR1 SEHNR, CDR2 FQNEAQ (reference sequence). CDR3 length equals 16 residues. The junction had 6 bases not matched to a gene; V was cut back by 0 bases and J by 4 bases.